This TCR beta chain emerged from a study of response to subunit inactivated influenza vaccine. Overall study findings and caveats: With each seasonal influenza vaccination, the authors suggested, few new T cells are recruited.

Note on this clonotype: The antigen remains unidentified.

TCRdb used MiXCR to reprocess the RT-PCR reads, holding one entry per CDR3 protein. This table holds about 520,000 distinct CDR3 sequences, 7.2% found once. This clonotype was obtained from a man aged 50-75 years who received an inactivated influenza vaccine. The specimen comprised PBMCs from blood, sampled less than 30 months after vaccination.

The CDR3: CASSQGPSGTYNEQFF. The DNA of the CDR3 is TGCGCCAGCAGCCAAGGTCCTAGCGGGACTTACAATGAGCAGTTCTTC. V is TRBV4-1 and J is TRBJ2-1, with TRBD2 matching over 9 bases. The junction had 5 bases not matched to a gene; V was cut back by 1 base and J by 4 bases. CDR1 MGHRA and CDR2 YSYEKL come from the germline V gene. CDR3 length: 16 amino acids.